Presented here are 4 T cell receptor beta chains from one specimen sequenced in a study of tumor and adjacent non-tumor tissue in lung cancer. A modified ARM-PCR protocol with three rounds of nested PCR amplified TCRbeta. Using its own MiXCR run on the multiplex PCR reads, TCRdb lists one record per CDR3 protein. The sample includes fewer than 55,000 distinct CDR3 sequences, approximately 60% of them seen just once. This sample's RNA came from whole unsorted tissue. This non-tumor lung sample came from over 3 cm beyond the tumor edge. Sequencing was performed on distant non-tumor lung tissue. These receptor sequences come from a middle-aged woman with non-small cell lung cancer.

On this clonotype: A single base separates this from a much larger clone, so it may be a read error. The CDR3 loop is CSARVHLGQVGNEQYF. CDR3 DNA sequence: TGCAGTGCTAGAGTCCACCTGGGACAGGTGGGAAACGAGCAGTACTTC. The chain combines TRBV20-1 with TRBJ2-7, with 8 bases that match TRBD1. Trimming at V came to 1 base and at J to 5 bases, leaving 13 bases not matched to a gene. Per the germline V gene, CDR1 is DFQATT and CDR2 is SNEGSKA (reference sequence). The CDR3 sequence is 16 residues long.

To note about this clonotype: A junction end diverges from the germline sequence, so it may reflect a read error. The chain combines TRBV4-1 with TRBJ2-1; no clear D. The CDR3 consists of 13 residues. Germline V lookup: CDR1 MGHRA, CDR2 YSYEKL. CDR3 sequence reads: CARSPLTSNEQFF. CDR3 coding DNA: TGCGCCAGAAGCCCCCTGACCAGCAATGAGCAGTTCTTC.

A note on this clonotype: At one boundary the junction diverges from the germline segment, which might be a read error. This chain connects TRBV4-1 to TRBJ1-5; possibly TRBD1 for D (6 bases). The CDR3 runs to 16 residues. Germline V CDR1 and CDR2: MGHRA, YSYEKL. The CDR3 spells CTSSPPDWGQEQSQHF. The CDR3, as DNA: TGCACCAGCAGCCCCCCAGACTGGGGGCAGGAGCAGTCCCAGCATTTT.

In regard to this clonotype: At one end the junction does not follow the germline gene, possibly because of a read error. The chain recombines TRBV6-6 with TRBJ2-3; D call uncertain. This CDR3 contains 13 residues. The germline V gene encodes CDR1 MNHNY and CDR2 SVGAGI (reference sequence). The CDR3 protein is CASSGRNIDTLYF. CDR3 bases: TGTGCCAGCTCGGGTAGGAACATAGATACGCTGTATTTT.